The entry below describes one TCR beta chain. The data were obtained in a study of shared clonotypes between healthy human individuals. The material for each subset, its genomic DNA, was split evenly across several immunoSEQ plates. Original processing notes: ImmunoSEQ junction-only sequences lacked quality scores, so their filtering differed. The table came from immunoSEQ multiplex PCR; TCRdb's copy has only in-frame clones and leaves some out. V and J calls and clone size are copied from that table; D and trimming were computed from the DNA. Of about half a million clones in the sample, 78% are singletons; the top ten hold more than 10%. CDR1 and CDR2 from the germline V gene are LGHNA and YNFKEQ. V shed 0 bases and J 3 bases; nucleotides not matched to a gene: 4. This CDR3 is built from 15 residues.

The rearrangement uses TRBV4-2 and TRBJ1-2; 7 nucleotides align to TRBD1. The source material was PBMCs. The TCR was taken from a woman in her forties in good health. Some clones in this sample may be carry-over from other donors' samples. The DNA of the CDR3 is TGTGCCAGCAGCCAAGATGAGGGGGCATACTATGGCTACACCTTC. It translates to CASSQDEGAYYGYTF.